The next 23 T cell receptor beta chains were all read from a single sample in a study of blood T cell repertoires in COVID-19. Sequencing was performed with immunoSEQ multiplex PCR; in TCRdb, only in-frame clones are kept and a portion is missing. The sample holds hundreds of thousands of clones, roughly nine tenths seen once. The sequenced sample was PBMCs or T cells enriched from blood (not recorded which). The receptors originated from a man in his thirties or forties who had recovered from COVID-19.

The chain uses TRBV27 and TRBJ1-1; D gene uncertain. The CDR3 is 16 residues long. The germline CDR1 and CDR2 sequences are MNHEY and SMNVEV (reference sequence). Deletions cut 4 bases from V and 0 bases from J, with 15 bases between. The CDR3, as DNA: TGTGCCAGCAGTTACATATTCCGGGGTATGAACACTGAAGCTTTCTTT. Translation: CASSYIFRGMNTEAFF.

This clone was recorded only once. J is TRBJ2-7 and V is TRBV28; D may be TRBD1 (7 bases). CDR3 length: 14 residues. Germline V gene sequence: CDR1 MDHEN, CDR2 SYDVKM. V gave up 10 bases and J gave up 1 base, with 17 bases separating them. The CDR3 coding sequence is TGTGCCACCCGAGGGCAGGGGGGATCCTACGAGCAGTACTTC. It codes for CATRGQGGSYEQYF.

This chain joins TRBV27 and TRBJ2-2; 8 bases fit TRBD1. CDR1 is MNHEY, CDR2 SMNVEV, per germline (reference sequence). This CDR3 spans 17 amino acids. V lost 2 bases to trimming and J lost 6 bases; unmatched junction nucleotides: 11. CDR3 nucleotides: TGTGCCAGCAGTTTAGCTCCCCTGACAGGGGTGGCCGGGGAGCTGTTTTTT. This encodes CASSLAPLTGVAGELFF.

This clone was observed a few times. The gene calls are TRBV27 and TRBJ1-3; unclear D gene. The germline CDR1 and CDR2 sequences are MNHEY and SMNVEV (reference sequence). This CDR3 comprises 16 residues. V lost 2 bases, J lost 3 bases, and 14 bases lay in between. The CDR3 loop reads CASSLTAGGFGNTIYF. Written as DNA, the CDR3 is TGTGCCAGCAGTTTAACCGCCGGAGGATTTGGAAACACCATATATTTT.

The CDR3 nucleotides read TGTGCCAGCGGGACTAGCGGGAGTGGTTTTGATGAGCAGTTCTTC. It codes for CASGTSGSGFDEQFF. The chain has TRBV2 and TRBJ2-1; TRBD2 agrees at 14 bases. V shed 8 bases and J 8 bases; nucleotides not matched to a gene: 8. This CDR3 has 15 amino acids. Germline assignment: CDR1 SNHLY and CDR2 FYNNEI.

The J gene is TRBJ2-7, the V gene TRBV19, with 7 bases fitting TRBD2. The CDR3 extends over 14 amino acids. Germline V gives CDR1 LNHDA, CDR2 SQIVND (reference sequence). J was trimmed by 1 base and V by 5 bases; bases with no gene match: 5. Written as DNA, the CDR3 is TGTGCCAGTAGTCAACGGGAGGTTTCCTACGAGCAGTACTTC. It translates to CASSQREVSYEQYF.

The rearrangement links TRBV4-1 to TRBJ2-7, with D possibly matching TRBD2 (6 bases). Trimming took off 1 base at V and 6 bases at J, with 16 bases between the two ends. The length of the CDR3 is 15 residues. Germline V lookup: CDR1 MGHRA, CDR2 YSYEKL. The CDR3 reads CASSQGGGARGEQYF. Here the CDR3 DNA reads TGCGCCAGCAGCCAAGGGGGAGGCGCTCGGGGCGAGCAGTACTTC.

The rearrangement uses TRBV5-4 and TRBJ2-5; D perhaps matches TRBD2 (6 bases). The germline CDR1 and CDR2 sequences are SGHNT and YYREEE (reference sequence). The CDR3 is made up of 16 amino acids. The germline V and J ends were trimmed by 0 bases and 4 bases, with 16 bases remaining between them. CDR3 sequence: CASSLAGRRGSETQYF. The DNA for the CDR3 is TGTGCCAGCAGCTTGGCCGGGCGGCGGGGCTCAGAGACCCAGTACTTC.

This clone was counted a single time. The chain carries TRBV5-1 and TRBJ2-7, with TRBD2 as a possible D gene (5 bases). V shed 0 bases and J shed 7 bases, with 14 bases lying between them. Germline values: CDR1 SGHRS, CDR2 YFSETQ. The CDR3 length is 14 residues. The chain's CDR3 is CASSLDVGSGEQYF. The CDR3 DNA follows: TGCGCCAGCAGCTTGGATGTAGGGTCGGGGGAGCAGTACTTC.

The gene calls are TRBV5-6 and TRBJ2-4; TRBD1 is a possible D gene (6 bases). Germline CDR1 reads SGHDT; CDR2 reads YYEEEE. The CDR3 spans 14 residues. Between the trimmed V and J ends, which lost 2 bases and 6 bases, there was a span of 12 bases. CDR3 sequence: CASSFGLQGNIQYF. In DNA, the CDR3 is TGTGCCAGCAGCTTTGGTTTACAGGGAAACATTCAGTACTTC.

This chain connects TRBV20-1 to TRBJ1-2; no definite D call. The V gene's germline CDR1 is DFQATT and CDR2 SNEGSKA (reference sequence). Trimming cost V 3 bases and J 5 bases, with 7 bases left between them. This CDR3 has 11 residues. CDR3 in amino acids: CSASIQYGYTF. CDR3 DNA sequence: TGCAGTGCTAGCATTCAGTATGGCTACACCTTC.

The chain joins TRBV11-2 to TRBJ2-3; TRBD2 agrees at 7 bases. Losses at the gene ends were 1 base for V and 6 bases for J; bases not matched to a gene: 13. The germline V gene encodes CDR1 SGHAT and CDR2 FQNNGV. This CDR3 has 17 residues. The CDR3: CASSLVAAGATWDTQYF. In DNA, the CDR3 is TGTGCCAGCAGCTTAGTGGCGGCGGGAGCCACCTGGGATACGCAGTATTTT.

V gene TRBV10-2 combines with J gene TRBJ1-5; D unresolved. Germline CDR1 reads WSHSY; CDR2 reads SAAADI. This CDR3 has 14 residues. V dropped 0 bases and J dropped 0 bases, with 3 bases sitting between them. The CDR3 spells CASSESYSNQPQHF. The CDR3 DNA follows: TGCGCCAGCAGTGAGTCCTATAGCAATCAGCCCCAGCATTTT.

DNA of the CDR3: TGTGCCATCAGTGCCGGACTAGCGGGAGGAAGCGCAGATACGCAGTATTTT. Residues: CAISAGLAGGSADTQYF. The chain carries TRBV10-3 and TRBJ2-3; TRBD2 agrees at 14 bases. Germline V CDR1 and CDR2: ENHRY, SYGVKD. The CDR3 loop spans 17 amino acids. The trim removed 4 bases at V and 4 bases at J, leaving 7 bases unmatched.

V is TRBV9 and J is TRBJ2-2; no definite D call. The CDR3 contains 15 residues. V lost 0 bases and J 1 base, leaving 7 bases between the germline ends. Germline assignment: CDR1 SGDLS and CDR2 YYNGEE. CDR3 DNA sequence: TGTGCCAGCAGCGTAGAGACTCTGAACACCGGGGAGCTGTTTTTT. Its translation: CASSVETLNTGELFF. Full variable domain (remainder filled in from reference TRBV9 and TRBJ2-2): DSGVTQTPKHLITATGQRVTLRCSPRSGDLSVYWYQQSLDQGLQFLIQYYNGEERAKGNILERFSAQQFPDLHSELNLSSLELGDSALYFCASSVETLNTGELFFGEGSRLTVL.

This chain links TRBV6-5 with TRBJ1-4; D call uncertain. This CDR3 region has 15 residues. Deletions cut 8 bases from V and 8 bases from J, with 21 bases between. CDR1 and CDR2 from the germline V gene are MNHEY and SVGAGI. CDR3 nucleotides: TGTGCCAGCCTCAACTTCGGGGAATTGAGGGAAAAACTGTTTTTT. Protein: CASLNFGELREKLFF.

This chain uses TRBV6-5 with TRBJ1-6, with D maybe TRBD1 (5 bases). The length of the CDR3 is 15 residues. The germline CDR1 and CDR2 sequences are MNHEY and SVGAGI. The germline V and J ends were trimmed by 5 bases and 5 bases, with 13 bases remaining between them. Written as DNA, the CDR3 is TGTGCCAGCAGTCGGGCGGGGCCCAATAATTCACCCCTCCACTTT. Amino acid sequence: CASSRAGPNNSPLHF.

This rearrangement joins TRBV5-1 to TRBJ2-3; 7 bases map to TRBD1. The V and J ends lost 4 bases and 14 bases, in that order; junction bases with no gene match: 10. CDR1 is SGHRS, CDR2 YFSETQ, per germline. The CDR3 is 12 residues long. CDR3 residues: CASSRDSLRSYF. The CDR3 coding sequence is TGCGCCAGCAGCCGGGACAGTTTACGATCGTATTTT. Filled out from reference TRBV5-1 and TRBJ2-3, the complete variable domain reads KAGVTQTPRYLIKTRGQQVTLSCSPISGHRSVSWYQQTPGQGLQFLFEYFSETQRNKGNFPGRFSGRQFSNSRSEMNVSTLELGDSALYLCASSRDSLRSYFGPGTRLTVL.

V gene TRBV7-9 combines with J gene TRBJ2-3, with a tentative D call TRBD2 (6 bases). CDR3 length equals 15 residues. Trimming removed 0 bases at V and 5 bases at J, with 12 bases between. CDR1 SEHNR and CDR2 FQNEAQ come from the germline V gene (reference sequence). The CDR3 coding sequence is TGTGCCAGCAGCTTAGCCTCGGGAGTTAAAGATACGCAGTATTTT. Translation gives CASSLASGVKDTQYF. Full variable domain (rest looked up from reference TRBV7-9 and TRBJ2-3): DTGVSQNPRHKITKRGQNVTFRCDPISEHNRLYWYRQTLGQGPEFLTYFQNEAQLEKSRLLSDRFSAERPKGSFSTLEIQRTEQGDSAMYLCASSLASGVKDTQYFGPGTRLTVL.

This chain joins TRBV11-2 and TRBJ2-5; a possible D gene is TRBD2 (7 bases). V lost 4 bases, J lost 5 bases, and 14 bases lay in between. The CDR3 totals 14 residues. Germline-derived CDR1 and CDR2 are SGHAT and FQNNGV. The CDR3 DNA is TGTGCCAGCAGCTATCCGGGGGGCACGGAGACCCAGTACTTC. Translating gives CASSYPGGTETQYF.

The chain links TRBV19 to TRBJ2-1, with D uncertain. Trimming took off 5 bases at V and 4 bases at J, with 9 bases between the two ends. Germline V gene lookup returns CDR1 LNHDA and CDR2 SQIVND (reference sequence). This CDR3 contains 13 residues. The CDR3 reads CASSSSRYNEQFF. As DNA, the CDR3 is TGTGCCAGTAGTTCAAGCAGGTACAATGAGCAGTTCTTC.

This clone came up once. Within the sample, other DNA sequences also encode this same CDR3. V is TRBV12-3 or TRBV12-4 and J is TRBJ1-5; perhaps TRBD1 as D (5 bases). The CDR3 runs 13 residues. The V and J ends lost 5 bases and 2 bases respectively, with 7 bases between them. CDR3 bases: TGTGCCAGCAGTCTGACAGGCAATCAGCCCCAGCATTTT. Amino acid sequence: CASSLTGNQPQHF.

The rearrangement links TRBV2 to TRBJ2-1, with a weak D call TRBD2 (6 bases). Germline V gene lookup returns CDR1 SNHLY and CDR2 FYNNEI. The CDR3 length is 14 residues. V lost 10 bases to trimming and J lost 8 bases, with 21 bases between them. CDR3 DNA: TGTGCCATCCTCGGGGCGGGAATTGTAGATGAGCAGTTCTTC. This encodes CAILGAGIVDEQFF.